The 21 T cell receptor beta chains below all came from one sample that was sequenced in a study of shared clonotypes between healthy human individuals. This table comes from immunoSEQ multiplex PCR, and its TCRdb copy is limited to in-frame clones, with some not included. The data show 2,500,000 or so clones, more than 80% seen once. Sequencing used naive CD4+ T cells sorted from blood. The subset: CD45RA+ positively selected. Receptors were obtained from a young man in good health.

The J gene is TRBJ1-2, the V gene TRBV7-9; D perhaps matches TRBD1 (5 bases). V was shortened by 1 base and J by 4 bases, with 7 bases between the two germline ends. Germline CDR1 reads SEHNR; CDR2 reads FQNEAQ (reference sequence). The CDR3 is 13 residues long. The CDR3 coding sequence is TGTGCCAGCAGCTTAGGACAGCTCTATGGCTACACCTTC. This gives the protein CASSLGQLYGYTF.

The chain employs TRBV7-9 and TRBJ1-2; D remains ambiguous. The CDR3 covers 11 residues. The germline V gene encodes CDR1 SEHNR and CDR2 FQNEAQ (reference sequence). Between the trimmed V and J ends, which lost 6 bases and 10 bases, there was a span of 12 bases. CDR3 protein: CASRELDAYTF. For the CDR3, the DNA is TGTGCCAGCAGAGAACTAGACGCCTACACCTTC.

Notes on this clone: The same CDR3 can be traced to other DNA sequences in this sample. This chain connects TRBV5-1 to TRBJ2-2, with D tentatively TRBD2 (5 bases). Germline CDR1 reads SGHRS; CDR2 reads YFSETQ. Trimming shortened V by 1 base and J by 1 base, and 8 bases separated the two germline ends. This CDR3 is 15 amino acids long. The CDR3, as DNA: TGCGCCAGCAGCTTGTTTCGGGAGAACACCGGGGAGCTGTTTTTT. Encoded protein: CASSLFRENTGELFF. Filled out from reference TRBV5-1 and TRBJ2-2, the complete variable domain reads KAGVTQTPRYLIKTRGQQVTLSCSPISGHRSVSWYQQTPGQGLQFLFEYFSETQRNKGNFPGRFSGRQFSNSRSEMNVSTLELGDSALYLCASSLFRENTGELFFGEGSRLTVL.

The chain joins TRBV6-1 to TRBJ1-5; D may be TRBD1 (6 bases). The CDR3 extends over 17 amino acids. V gave up 3 bases and J gave up 0 bases, with 15 bases separating them. The V gene's germline CDR1 is MNHNS and CDR2 SASEGT. The CDR3 here is CASSDPGGLYSNQPQHF. CDR3 in DNA: TGTGCCAGCAGTGACCCTGGGGGGCTTTATAGCAATCAGCCCCAGCATTTT.

J is TRBJ2-1 and V is TRBV7-9; D unclear. Trimming stripped 5 bases from V and 7 bases from J, with 12 bases between. Germline CDR1 is SEHNR and CDR2 is FQNEAQ (reference sequence). The CDR3 has 13 amino acids. CDR3 loop: CASSPPVRNEQFF. The CDR3 DNA is TGTGCCAGCAGCCCACCGGTACGGAATGAGCAGTTCTTC.

This clone was picked up one time. V is TRBV4-1 and J is TRBJ2-1, with D perhaps given as TRBD1 or TRBD2 (5 bases each). Germline values: CDR1 MGHRA, CDR2 YSYEKL. This CDR3 has 16 residues. Trimming took 4 bases from V and 4 from J, leaving 17 bases between them. In nucleotides, the CDR3 is TGCGCCAGCAGCCCTCAGAGGGCAGGGTCGTACAATGAGCAGTTCTTC. It specifies CASSPQRAGSYNEQFF.

The V gene is TRBV9, the J gene TRBJ2-7; TRBD1 aligns across 7 bases. Per germline, CDR1 SGDLS and CDR2 YYNGEE. CDR3 size: 15 residues. J gave up 3 bases and V 2 bases, and 8 bases lay outside the gene matches. CDR3 DNA: TGTGCCAGCAGCGTCAGGGGGACCTCTGACTACGAGCAGTACTTC. Protein product: CASSVRGTSDYEQYF.

This clone was observed a single time. The chain combines TRBV7-9 with TRBJ1-1; D gene uncertain. Germline V gene data show CDR1 as SEHNR and CDR2 as FQNEAQ (reference sequence). CDR3 length: 13 amino acids. The V gene lost 3 bases and the J gene lost 6 bases, with 11 bases spanning the gap. The CDR3 spells CASSFAGYAEAFF. The CDR3 DNA reads as TGTGCCAGCAGCTTCGCGGGGTACGCTGAAGCTTTCTTT.

The V gene is TRBV25-1, the J gene TRBJ1-1, with D possibly being TRBD1 (6 bases). Trimming stripped 5 bases from V and 1 base from J, with 11 bases between. CDR3 length: 14 residues. Germline V gene data show CDR1 as MGHDK and CDR2 as SYGVNS. The CDR3 DNA sequence: TGTGCCAGCAGTTTAGGAGGGGGGAACACTGAAGCTTTCTTT. Protein sequence: CASSLGGGNTEAFF. The full variable domain, its missing parts supplied by reference TRBV25-1 and TRBJ1-1, is EADIYQTPRYLVIGTGKKITLECSQTMGHDKMYWYQQDPGMELHLIHYSYGVNSTEKGDLSSESTVSRIRTEHFPLTLESARPSHTSQYLCASSLGGGNTEAFFGQGTRLTVV.

This sequence joins TRBV6-6 and TRBJ2-5; D call uncertain. V lost 5 bases to trimming and J lost 2 bases, with 15 bases between them. The CDR3 consists of 15 residues. Looked up from germline, CDR1 is MNHNY and CDR2 is SVGAGI (reference sequence). The CDR3 nucleotides read TGTGCCAGCAGTCTCCTCAGGACCACACAAGAGACCCAGTACTTC. Translated: CASSLLRTTQETQYF.

The count of this clone is one. The chain employs TRBV19 and TRBJ2-4; a weak D match, TRBD2 (6 bases). This CDR3 has 14 residues. V was shortened by 7 bases and J by 4 bases, with 14 bases between the two germline ends. Germline CDR1 and CDR2: LNHDA and SQIVND (reference sequence). CDR3 sequence (DNA): TGTGCCAGTAAGGAGGGCGCGGGGAAAAACATTCAGTACTTC. It translates to CASKEGAGKNIQYF.

The chain is built from TRBV6-1 and TRBJ1-5, with D uncertain. The CDR3 has 14 residues. Germline CDR1 and CDR2: MNHNS and SASEGT. V gave up 1 base and J gave up 2 bases, with 6 bases separating them. CDR3: CASSEERGNQPQHF. CDR3 DNA: TGTGCCAGCAGTGAAGAGAGGGGCAATCAGCCCCAGCATTTT.

This chain connects TRBV6-1 to TRBJ1-1; a possible D gene is TRBD1 (5 bases). Germline V gene lookup returns CDR1 MNHNS and CDR2 SASEGT. V lost 6 bases and J lost 1, with 9 bases in between. The CDR3 covers 13 residues. The CDR3 sequence: CASRNGGNTEAFF. The CDR3, as DNA: TGTGCCAGCAGGAATGGGGGGAACACTGAAGCTTTCTTT.

This sequence joins TRBV30 and TRBJ1-6; no definite D call. This CDR3 is 14 amino acids long. The germline V gene encodes CDR1 GTSNPN and CDR2 SVGIG (reference sequence). Trimming pared 7 bases from V and 0 bases from J, leaving 10 bases between. CDR3 in amino acids: CASQIGSYNSPLHF. Written as DNA, the CDR3 is TGTGCCTCTCAAATTGGCTCCTATAATTCACCCCTCCACTTT.

V usage is TRBV7-9 and J usage is TRBJ2-6, with D perhaps TRBD1 (6 bases). CDR1 is SEHNR, CDR2 FQNEAQ, per germline (reference sequence). The V gene lost 11 bases and the J gene lost 3 bases, with 17 bases spanning the gap. The CDR3 is made up of 15 amino acids. The CDR3 nucleotides are TGTGCCCTATCAGTGGGGGCGGATGGGGCCAACGTCCTGACTTTC. Protein: CALSVGADGANVLTF.

The chain is built from TRBV28 and TRBJ2-5; D gene unclear. The J call is in doubt because the DNA end fits TRBJ2-7 better. There are 14 residues in the CDR3. Germline-derived CDR1 and CDR2 are MDHEN and SYDVKM. This CDR3 is CASSPQIAPHEQYF. CDR3 sequence (DNA): TGTGCCAGCAGTCCACAGATCGCTCCTCACGAGCAGTACTTC.

This rearrangement joins TRBV19 to TRBJ2-6; possible D gene TRBD1, 5 bases. The CDR3 loop spans 15 amino acids. The V and J ends lost 3 bases and 2 bases respectively, with 8 bases between them. Germline values: CDR1 LNHDA, CDR2 SQIVND (reference sequence). CDR3: CASSIPRAGANVLTF. In DNA form, the CDR3 reads TGTGCCAGTAGTATCCCCAGGGCTGGGGCCAACGTCCTGACTTTC.

This chain joins TRBV6-5 and TRBJ2-1, with D perhaps being TRBD1 or TRBD2 (5 bases each). Looked up from germline, CDR1 is MNHEY and CDR2 is SVGAGI. The CDR3 runs to 14 residues. V was shortened by 5 bases and J by 4 bases, with 12 bases between the two germline ends. CDR3 coding DNA: TGTGCCAGCAGTGGGGGAACAGTATACAATGAGCAGTTCTTC. Translating it yields CASSGGTVYNEQFF.

Of note for this clone: This sample includes further DNA sequences coding for the same CDR3. The chain recombines TRBV18 with TRBJ1-1, with D possibly being TRBD1 (5 bases). This CDR3 spans 12 amino acids. The germline V gene has CDR1 KGHSH and CDR2 LQKENI. The germline V and J ends were trimmed by 4 bases and 6 bases, with 9 bases remaining between them. The CDR3 nucleotides are TGTGCCAGCTCACAGCAGGGATCTGAAGCTTTCTTT. Translated, it gives CASSQQGSEAFF.

This chain joins TRBV9 and TRBJ2-7, with 7 bases identical to TRBD1. Germline-derived CDR1 and CDR2 are SGDLS and YYNGEE. V was pared by 2 bases and J by 5 bases, with 4 bases of the junction left unmatched. The CDR3 has 13 residues. CDR3 loop: CASSVTGRNEQYF. For the CDR3, the DNA is TGTGCCAGCAGCGTGACAGGGCGGAACGAGCAGTACTTC.

The chain employs TRBV6-5 and TRBJ1-3, with D perhaps matching TRBD1 (6 bases). The CDR3 is made up of 15 amino acids. Germline assignment: CDR1 MNHEY and CDR2 SVGAGI. Trimming pared 5 bases from V and 0 bases from J, leaving 11 bases between. CDR3 in amino acids: CASSRTVPSGNTIYF. CDR3 DNA: TGTGCCAGCAGTCGGACAGTCCCCTCTGGAAACACCATATATTTT.